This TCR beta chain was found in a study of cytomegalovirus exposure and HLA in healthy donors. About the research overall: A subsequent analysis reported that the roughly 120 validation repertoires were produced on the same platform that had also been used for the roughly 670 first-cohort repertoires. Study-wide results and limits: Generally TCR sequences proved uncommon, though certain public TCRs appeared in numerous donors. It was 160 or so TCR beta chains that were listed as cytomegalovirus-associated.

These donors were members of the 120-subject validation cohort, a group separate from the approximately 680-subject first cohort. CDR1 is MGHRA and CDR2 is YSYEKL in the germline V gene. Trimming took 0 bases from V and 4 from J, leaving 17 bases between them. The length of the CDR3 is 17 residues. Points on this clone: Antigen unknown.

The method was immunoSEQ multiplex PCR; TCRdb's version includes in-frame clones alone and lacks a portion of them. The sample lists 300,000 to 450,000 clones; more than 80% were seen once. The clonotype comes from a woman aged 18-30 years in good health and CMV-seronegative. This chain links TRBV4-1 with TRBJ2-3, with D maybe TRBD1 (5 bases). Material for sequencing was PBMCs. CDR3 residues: CASSQDLTRPRADTQYF. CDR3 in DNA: TGCGCCAGCAGCCAAGACCTGACGCGACCCAGGGCAGATACGCAGTATTTT.